This TCR beta chain comes out of a study of T cells expressing NK-cell markers. TCRdb re-called the 5' RACE reads, yielding one record per CDR3 amino acid sequence without DNA. Its table lists a few hundred thousand distinct CDR3 sequences. On this clonotype: The target antigen is unknown.

General study findings and limits: For roughly 6 donors, the dominant NKG2C+ clonotypes made up about 1.0-7.0% of their CD8+ T cells.

Germline CDR1 reads LGHDT; CDR2 reads YNNKEL (reference sequence). This CDR3 contains 15 residues. The sequenced material came from blood T cells: a sorted CD56 or NKG2C T cell subset, CD4+ or CD8+ T cells, or bulk PBMC T cells (not recorded which). This clonotype was obtained from a man aged 18 to 69 in good health. The gene calls are TRBV3-1 and TRBJ2-1; TCRdb gives TRBD2 as the D gene, but with no DNA this cannot be confirmed. CDR3 protein: CASSQATSGNNEQFF.